The 6 T cell receptor beta chains listed next were all sequenced from one sample in a study of blood T cell repertoires in COVID-19. Clones were read by immunoSEQ multiplex PCR, and TCRdb kept only the in-frame ones, dropping some. The sample has about 170,000 clones, approximately 84% seen once. The sample consisted of PBMCs or T cells enriched from blood (not recorded which). The receptors here all came from a woman aged 45-60 years who had recovered from COVID-19.

This sequence joins TRBV30 and TRBJ1-1; 8 nucleotides line up with TRBD1. The CDR3 extends over 13 amino acids. Germline CDR1 reads GTSNPN; CDR2 reads SVGIG (reference sequence). The V segment lost 4 bases and the J segment 3 bases; nucleotides outside the gene matches: 4. The CDR3 nucleotides read TGTGCCTGGACGGGCAGGGGGCACACTGAAGCTTTCTTT. It codes for CAWTGRGHTEAFF.

This chain joins TRBV12-3 or TRBV12-4 and TRBJ2-2; possible D gene TRBD1, 6 bases. The CDR3 runs to 13 residues. V was pared by 6 bases and J by 4 bases, with 9 bases between. The CDR3 bases are TGTGCCAGCAGGAACAGGGTCACCGGGGAGCTGTTTTTT. This codes for CASRNRVTGELFF.

The chain has TRBV28 and TRBJ1-2, with no clear D. Trimming pared 5 bases from V and 8 bases from J, leaving 15 bases between. The CDR3 extends over 13 amino acids. Germline CDR1 is MDHEN and CDR2 is SYDVKM. The CDR3 nucleotides are TGTGCCAGCAGTGTAGGGCCTCGGGGAGGCTACACCTTC. Its protein is CASSVGPRGGYTF.

CDR3 protein: CASSAGGPLADTQYF. The CDR3 DNA reads TGCGCCAGCAGTGCCGGAGGCCCCCTTGCAGATACGCAGTATTTT. This sequence joins TRBV5-1 and TRBJ2-3, with D possibly matching TRBD2 (5 bases). The V and J ends lost 5 bases and 4 bases respectively, with 17 bases between them. The CDR3 runs to 15 residues. Germline CDR1 SGHRS, CDR2 YFSETQ.

This clone was counted a single time. The chain joins TRBV6-5 to TRBJ1-5; D is unresolved. V lost 8 bases and J lost 3, with 8 bases in between. Germline V gene sequence: CDR1 MNHEY, CDR2 SVGAGI. The CDR3 length is 12 residues. CDR3: CASHLVNQPQHF. In DNA, the CDR3 is TGTGCCAGCCACCTAGTCAATCAGCCCCAGCATTTT.

The chain combines TRBV7-6 with TRBJ1-5, with 9 bases aligning to TRBD1. V lost 4 bases and J lost 5; bases outside the gene matches: 15. There are 18 residues in the CDR3. Germline CDR1 is SGHVS and CDR2 is FNYEAQ. In DNA form, the CDR3 reads TGTGCCAGCAGCTCCGGGACAGGGATTGGGGTATCGGATCAGCCCCAGCATTTT. Its protein product is CASSSGTGIGVSDQPQHF.